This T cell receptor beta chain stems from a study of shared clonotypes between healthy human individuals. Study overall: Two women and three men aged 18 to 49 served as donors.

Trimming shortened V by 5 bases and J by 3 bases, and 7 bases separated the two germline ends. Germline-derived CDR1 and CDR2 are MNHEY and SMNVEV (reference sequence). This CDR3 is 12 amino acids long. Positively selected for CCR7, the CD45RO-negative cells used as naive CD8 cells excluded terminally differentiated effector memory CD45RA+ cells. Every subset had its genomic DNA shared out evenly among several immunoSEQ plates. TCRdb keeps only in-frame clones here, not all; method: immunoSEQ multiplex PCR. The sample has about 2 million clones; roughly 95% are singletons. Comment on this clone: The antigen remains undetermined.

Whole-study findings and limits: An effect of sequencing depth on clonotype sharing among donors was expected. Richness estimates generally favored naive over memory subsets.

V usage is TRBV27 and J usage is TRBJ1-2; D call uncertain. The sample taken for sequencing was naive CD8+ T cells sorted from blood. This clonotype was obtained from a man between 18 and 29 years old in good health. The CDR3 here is CASSPDDYGYTF. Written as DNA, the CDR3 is TGTGCCAGCAGTCCCGACGACTATGGCTACACCTTC.